The clone carrying this T cell receptor beta chain was seen once. The repertoire was sequenced with immunoSEQ multiplex PCR; TCRdb's copy has only in-frame clones and lacks some. The sample lists 75,000 to 95,000 clones; more than 85% were seen once. This record belongs to a study of T cell changes during pregnancy in multiple sclerosis. This CDR3 has 16 amino acids. The V gene end was trimmed by 6 bases and the J gene end by 0 bases; junction bases not matched to a gene: 7. Germline V gene data show CDR1 as GTSNPN and CDR2 as SVGIG (reference sequence). This rearrangement joins TRBV30 to TRBJ2-6; 8 bases are shared with TRBD1. The sequence came from a female donor with multiple sclerosis, enrolled in a pregnancy study. The specimen was peripheral blood, collected before pregnancy. CDR3 loop: CACKDRVLSGANVLTF. The CDR3 DNA reads TGTGCCTGTAAGGACAGGGTTCTCTCTGGGGCCAACGTCCTGACTTTC. Drawing the rest from reference TRBV30 and TRBJ2-6, the complete variable domain is SQTIHQWPATLVQPVGSPLSLECTVEGTSNPNLYWYRQAAGRGLQLLFYSVGIGQISSEVPQNLSASRPQDRQFILSSKKLLLSDSGFYLCACKDRVLSGANVLTFGAGSRLTVL.